The sequence of this TCR beta chain was determined in a study of a mutant IDH1 vaccine in newly diagnosed glioma. Sequencing was performed with immunoSEQ multiplex PCR; in TCRdb, only in-frame clones are kept and a portion is missing. The sample includes about 38,000 clones, approximately 78% seen only once; the top ten take less than 6.5%. Described time point: week 5, during vaccination. Alongside topical imiquimod, each dose of vaccine comprised 300 ug of mutant IDH1 20-mer peptide. On this clone itself: Its antigen is not identified.

The CDR3 is 14 amino acids. The V and J ends lost 4 bases and 5 bases, in that order; junction bases with no gene match: 8. Germline-derived CDR1 and CDR2 are LNHDA and SQIVND (reference sequence). Sequencing used PBMCs, obtained from a glioma patient whose treatment included an IDH1 peptide vaccine. The TCR comes from a man in his forties with glioma. The chain links TRBV19 to TRBJ2-7; 7 nucleotides match TRBD1. In DNA form, the CDR3 reads TGTGCCAGTAGTAGAGGGACAGCGCTCGACGAGCAGTACTTC. It encodes CASSRGTALDEQYF.